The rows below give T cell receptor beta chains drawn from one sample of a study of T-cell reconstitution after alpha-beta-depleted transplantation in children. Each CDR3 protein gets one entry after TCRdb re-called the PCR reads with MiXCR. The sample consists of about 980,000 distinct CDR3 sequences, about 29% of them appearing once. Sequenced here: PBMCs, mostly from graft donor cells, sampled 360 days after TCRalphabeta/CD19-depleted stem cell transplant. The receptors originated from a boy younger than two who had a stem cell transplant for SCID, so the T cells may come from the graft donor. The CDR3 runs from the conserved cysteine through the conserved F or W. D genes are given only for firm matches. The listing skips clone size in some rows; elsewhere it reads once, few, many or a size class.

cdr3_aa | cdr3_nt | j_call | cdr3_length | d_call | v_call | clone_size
CASRRLEQPQHF | TGTGCCAGCAGGAGATTGGAGCAGCCCCAGCATTTT | TRBJ1-5 | 12 | NA | TRBV6-6 | NA
CASSPLWTSGGAQYF | TGCGCCAGCAGCCCCCTTTGGACTAGCGGGGGGGCGCAGTATTTT | TRBJ2-3 | 15 | TRBD2 | TRBV5-1 | few
CASSGTRTGYGYTF | TGTGCCAGCAGCGGGACGCGGACAGGGTATGGCTACACCTTC | TRBJ1-2 | 14 | TRBD1 | TRBV9 | few
CASSHFENTEAFF | TGCGCCAGCAGCCATTTTGAGAACACTGAAGCTTTCTTT | TRBJ1-1 | 13 | NA | TRBV4-1 | NA
CASSVGEGNEQYF | TGTGCCAGCAGCGTAGGCGAAGGAAATGAGCAGTACTTC | TRBJ2-7 | 13 | NA | TRBV9 | few
CSATSGLRLGTDTQYF | TGCAGTGCCACGTCGGGGCTTCGGTTGGGCACAGATACGCAGTATTTT | TRBJ2-3 | 16 | NA | TRBV20-1 | NA
CASSLDRVIQAFF | TGCGCCAGCAGCTTGGACAGGGTGATCCAAGCTTTCTTT | TRBJ1-1 | 13 | NA | TRBV5-1 | NA
CASRRGAGMGETQYF | TGTGCCAGCAGGAGGGGGGCAGGTATGGGAGAGACCCAGTACTTC | TRBJ2-5 | 15 | NA | TRBV7-9 | NA
CSVISVNTEAFF | TGCAGCGTTATATCGGTGAACACTGAAGCTTTCTTT | TRBJ1-1 | 12 | NA | TRBV29-1 | NA
CASSWDEGTQYF | TGTGCCAGCAGCTGGGACGAGGGTACGCAGTATTTT | TRBJ2-3 | 12 | NA | TRBV5-6 | NA
CASGRDRFAYEQYF | TGTGCCAGCGGCCGGGACAGGTTTGCCTACGAGCAGTACTTC | TRBJ2-7 | 14 | TRBD1 | TRBV27 | few
CSARDQGAYGYTF | TGCAGTGCTAGGGACCAGGGGGCCTATGGCTACACCTTC | TRBJ1-2 | 13 | TRBD1 | TRBV20-1 | NA
CASGPDNQETQYF | TGTGCTAGTGGCCCAGACAACCAAGAGACCCAGTACTTC | TRBJ2-5 | 13 | NA | TRBV12-5 | few
CASSFRAENIQYF | TGTGCCAGCAGTTTCAGGGCAGAAAACATTCAGTACTTC | TRBJ2-4 | 13 | NA | TRBV28 | few
CSPVIGGLWYNEQFF | TGCAGCCCCGTTATAGGGGGCCTTTGGTACAATGAGCAGTTCTTC | TRBJ2-1 | 15 | TRBD1 | TRBV29-1 | few
CASWDRGRKTEAFF | TGCGCCAGCTGGGACAGGGGGCGGAAAACTGAAGCTTTCTTT | TRBJ1-1 | 14 | TRBD1 | TRBV5-1 | few
CASSQDQISGANVLTF | TGCGCCAGCAGCCAAGATCAGATCTCTGGGGCCAACGTCCTGACTTTC | TRBJ2-6 | 16 | NA | TRBV4-1 | NA
CASRMRGRTDTQYF | TGTGCCAGCAGGATGAGGGGTCGGACAGATACGCAGTATTTT | TRBJ2-3 | 14 | NA | TRBV5-6 | few
CASHPGAKGHEQFF | TGTGCCAGCCATCCCGGGGCCAAGGGCCATGAGCAGTTCTTC | TRBJ2-1 | 14 | NA | TRBV7-9 | few
CSAQNAGTHSEGYTF | TGCAGTGCCCAGAACGCCGGGACACACTCGGAGGGCTACACCTTC | TRBJ1-2 | 15 | NA | TRBV20-1 | NA
CAISAQNTGELFF | TGTGCCATCAGTGCTCAGAACACCGGGGAGCTGTTTTTT | TRBJ2-2 | 13 | NA | TRBV10-3 | few
CASGRGGRGVTDTQYF | TGTGCCAGCGGTCGAGGTGGGCGGGGAGTCACAGATACGCAGTATTTT | TRBJ2-3 | 16 | NA | TRBV6-1 | NA
CASSPTTGGAGFEKLFF | TGTGCCAGCAGCCCTACAACAGGGGGCGCAGGTTTTGAAAAACTGTTTTTT | TRBJ1-4 | 17 | TRBD1 | TRBV11-1 | few
CASSLLAGVKETQYF | TGCGCCAGCAGCTTACTAGCGGGGGTGAAAGAGACCCAGTACTTC | TRBJ2-5 | 15 | TRBD2 | TRBV5-1 | few
CASSYRLAGGSSYNEQFF | TGTGCCAGCAGTTACCGTCTAGCGGGGGGGAGCTCCTACAATGAGCAGTTCTTC | TRBJ2-1 | 18 | TRBD2 | TRBV6-5 | many
CASRSHSGGGYEQYF | TGTGCCAGCAGAAGCCACTCAGGGGGAGGCTACGAGCAGTACTTC | TRBJ2-7 | 15 | NA | TRBV6-2/TRBV6-3 | NA